This T cell receptor beta chain stems from a study of cytomegalovirus exposure and HLA in healthy donors. The study ran its PCR with 60 Vbeta and 13 Jbeta primers. Produced via immunoSEQ multiplex PCR; TCRdb's table is partial and in-frame only. The repertoire has over 150,000 clones, 80% to 90% of them found once; the top ten carry approximately 7%. The TCR sequence derives from a woman aged 30 to 39 in good health and CMV-seropositive. Material: PBMCs.

The CDR3 DNA reads TGTGCCAGCAGCGGTGGGAGCCTATTAGGTGGGGCCAACGTCCTGACTTTC. The encoded protein is CASSGGSLLGGANVLTF. V gene TRBV11-2 combines with J gene TRBJ2-6, with D perhaps matching TRBD2 (5 bases). Per the germline V gene, CDR1 is SGHAT and CDR2 is FQNNGV. V lost 5 bases to trimming and J lost 3 bases, with 17 bases between them. The CDR3 sequence is 17 residues long.